This TCR beta chain originates from a study of blood T cell repertoires in COVID-19. TCRdb keeps only in-frame clones here, not all; method: immunoSEQ multiplex PCR. Here the sample spans around 180,000 clones, about 83% being singletons. Germline-derived CDR1 and CDR2 are SGHKS and YYEKEE (reference sequence). The length of the CDR3 is 15 residues. Between the trimmed V and J ends, which lost 1 base and 15 bases, there was a span of 23 bases. The chain links TRBV5-5 to TRBJ2-1; possible D gene TRBD1, 6 bases. The sample was PBMCs or T cells enriched from blood (not recorded which). This sequence originates from a woman between 25 and 40 years old who had recovered from COVID-19. CDR3 nucleotides: TGTGCCAGCAGCTTGCTAACCCCAGGGGTAGGGGTCGGGTTCTTC. This encodes CASSLLTPGVGVGFF.